These T cell receptor beta chains were read from a single sample in a study of blood T cells in healthy people across ages. TCRdb ran MiXCR on the 5' RACE reads and lists one entry per CDR3 protein. Of roughly 1.4 million distinct CDR3 sequences in the sample, almost 60% were seen once. What was sequenced was blood. The receptors stem from a man aged 18 to 29 in good health. CDR3s include the opening cysteine and the closing phenylalanine or tryptophan. D genes are given only for firm matches. A row's size may be missing; if present it is once, few, many or a size class.

J gene: TRBJ2-1; clone size: NA; D gene: NA; V gene: TRBV29-1; CDR3 protein: CSVEGWHREDNEQFF; CDR3 DNA: TGCAGCGTTGAAGGTTGGCACAGGGAGGACAATGAGCAGTTCTTC
J gene: TRBJ2-6; clone size: NA; D gene: NA; V gene: TRBV25-1; CDR3 protein: CASSDHDLSGANVLTF; CDR3 DNA: TGTGCCAGCAGTGACCACGACCTCTCTGGGGCCAACGTCCTGACTTTC
J gene: TRBJ2-7; clone size: NA; D gene: NA; V gene: TRBV12-3/TRBV12-4; CDR3 protein: CASSKGGSLEQYF; CDR3 DNA: TGTGCCAGCAGTAAGGGGGGGAGCCTCGAGCAGTACTTC
J gene: TRBJ2-7; clone size: few; D gene: NA; V gene: TRBV21-1; CDR3 protein: CASSKEQIRYEQYF; CDR3 DNA: TGTGCCAGCAGCAAGGAACAGATTCGCTACGAGCAGTACTTC
J gene: TRBJ2-1; clone size: NA; D gene: NA; V gene: TRBV29-1; CDR3 protein: CSYTRGNEQFF; CDR3 DNA: TGCAGCTACACCCGAGGGAATGAGCAGTTCTTC
J gene: TRBJ2-5; clone size: NA; D gene: NA; V gene: TRBV20-1; CDR3 protein: CSAREGGPGGETQYF; CDR3 DNA: TGCAGTGCTAGAGAAGGGGGGCCAGGAGGGGAGACCCAGTACTTC
J gene: TRBJ2-5; clone size: few; D gene: NA; V gene: TRBV6-5; CDR3 protein: CASSYSPVRETQYF; CDR3 DNA: TGTGCCAGCAGTTACTCCCCCGTCCGGGAGACCCAGTACTTC
J gene: TRBJ1-4; clone size: few; D gene: NA; V gene: TRBV12-3/TRBV12-4; CDR3 protein: CASSFSPRGEKLFF; CDR3 DNA: TGTGCCAGCAGTTTCAGTCCAAGGGGTGAAAAACTGTTTTTT
J gene: TRBJ1-1; clone size: NA; D gene: NA; V gene: TRBV3-1; CDR3 protein: CASTLGGGDMNTEAFF; CDR3 DNA: TGTGCCAGCACCCTAGGGGGAGGGGACATGAACACTGAAGCTTTCTTT
J gene: TRBJ2-5; clone size: NA; D gene: NA; V gene: TRBV12-5; CDR3 protein: CASGFKGLPYQETQYF; CDR3 DNA: TGTGCTAGTGGTTTCAAGGGCCTCCCCTACCAAGAGACCCAGTACTTC
J gene: TRBJ2-5; clone size: few; D gene: TRBD2; V gene: TRBV25-1; CDR3 protein: CASSESGGRETQYF; CDR3 DNA: TGTGCCAGCAGTGAATCGGGGGGGCGAGAGACCCAGTACTTC
J gene: TRBJ1-5; clone size: NA; D gene: NA; V gene: TRBV6-2/TRBV6-3; CDR3 protein: CASSRSGAGMSNQPQHF; CDR3 DNA: TGTGCCAGCAGTCGGTCTGGGGCGGGGATGAGCAATCAGCCCCAGCATTTT
J gene: TRBJ2-5; clone size: NA; D gene: TRBD2; V gene: TRBV2; CDR3 protein: CASSVLAGQETQYF; CDR3 DNA: TGTGCCAGCAGTGTACTAGCGGGGCAAGAGACCCAGTACTTC
J gene: TRBJ2-7; clone size: NA; D gene: NA; V gene: TRBV5-1; CDR3 protein: CASSLLTGAYEQYF; CDR3 DNA: TGTGCCAGCAGTTTACTGACGGGGGCCTACGAGCAGTACTTC
J gene: TRBJ1-5; clone size: NA; D gene: NA; V gene: TRBV10-3; CDR3 protein: CAISESELGVGGQPQHF; CDR3 DNA: TGTGCCATCAGTGAGTCGGAGCTAGGAGTGGGGGGACAGCCCCAGCATTTT
J gene: TRBJ2-7; clone size: few; D gene: TRBD2; V gene: TRBV29-1; CDR3 protein: CSAWGTSGNEQYF; CDR3 DNA: TGCAGCGCTTGGGGGACTAGCGGAAACGAGCAGTACTTC
J gene: TRBJ1-2; clone size: NA; D gene: NA; V gene: TRBV12-3/TRBV12-4; CDR3 protein: CATSFNAGARGYTF; CDR3 DNA: TGTGCCACCTCCTTCAATGCAGGGGCGCGCGGCTACACCTTC
J gene: TRBJ1-2; clone size: few; D gene: NA; V gene: TRBV21-1; CDR3 protein: CASSKVTDWDRAYGYTF; CDR3 DNA: TGTGCCAGCAGCAAAGTGACGGACTGGGACAGAGCTTATGGCTACACCTTC
J gene: TRBJ2-7; clone size: NA; D gene: TRBD2; V gene: TRBV6-6; CDR3 protein: CASIGLAGGRAYEQYF; CDR3 DNA: TGTGCCAGCATCGGGCTAGCGGGGGGAAGGGCCTACGAGCAGTACTTC
J gene: TRBJ2-1; clone size: few; D gene: NA; V gene: TRBV7-6; CDR3 protein: CASSFMGGEDEQFF; CDR3 DNA: TGTGCCAGCAGCTTTATGGGGGGTGAAGATGAGCAGTTCTTC
J gene: TRBJ2-5; clone size: NA; D gene: TRBD2; V gene: TRBV4-1; CDR3 protein: CASSLGTSGRANQYF; CDR3 DNA: TGCGCCAGCAGCCTCGGGACTAGCGGGAGGGCCAACCAGTACTTC
J gene: TRBJ2-3; clone size: NA; D gene: NA; V gene: TRBV7-2; CDR3 protein: CASSLVSPGWQVDTQYF; CDR3 DNA: TGTGCCAGCAGCTTAGTTTCCCCAGGGTGGCAGGTAGATACGCAGTATTTT
J gene: TRBJ1-2; clone size: NA; D gene: NA; V gene: TRBV12-3/TRBV12-4; CDR3 protein: CASSLRDRSVYGYTF; CDR3 DNA: TGTGCCAGCAGTCTCCGGGACCGGTCTGTCTATGGCTACACCTTC
J gene: TRBJ2-1; clone size: NA; D gene: TRBD2; V gene: TRBV14; CDR3 protein: CARTFKGTSGQNEQFF; CDR3 DNA: TGTGCCCGAACCTTTAAAGGGACTAGCGGGCAAAATGAGCAGTTCTTC
J gene: TRBJ2-7; clone size: NA; D gene: TRBD2; V gene: TRBV20-1; CDR3 protein: CSARGWDYISYEQYF; CDR3 DNA: TGCAGTGCTAGAGGGTGGGACTACATCTCCTACGAGCAGTACTTC
J gene: TRBJ2-7; clone size: few; D gene: TRBD1; V gene: TRBV7-2; CDR3 protein: CASSSPGQSYEQYF; CDR3 DNA: TGTGCCAGCAGCTCTCCGGGACAGAGTTACGAGCAGTACTTC
J gene: TRBJ2-7; clone size: NA; D gene: NA; V gene: TRBV6-2/TRBV6-3; CDR3 protein: CASSYTRYEQYF; CDR3 DNA: TGTGCCAGCAGTTACACCCGCTACGAGCAGTACTTC
J gene: TRBJ2-7; clone size: many; D gene: TRBD2; V gene: TRBV27; CDR3 protein: CASSSGTSGYEQYF; CDR3 DNA: TGTGCCAGCAGTTCCGGGACTAGCGGCTACGAGCAGTACTTC
J gene: TRBJ1-2; clone size: NA; D gene: NA; V gene: TRBV3-1; CDR3 protein: CASSQGSLGGYTF; CDR3 DNA: TGTGCCAGCAGCCAAGGCTCCTTGGGAGGCTACACCTTC
J gene: TRBJ1-6; clone size: NA; D gene: TRBD1; V gene: TRBV20-1; CDR3 protein: CSARDLERTGHSPLHF; CDR3 DNA: TGCAGTGCTAGAGACTTGGAAAGGACAGGGCACTCACCCCTCCACTTT
J gene: TRBJ2-7; clone size: few; D gene: NA; V gene: TRBV29-1; CDR3 protein: CSVKGQSSYEQYF; CDR3 DNA: TGCAGCGTAAAAGGACAGAGCTCCTACGAGCAGTACTTC
J gene: TRBJ2-1; clone size: NA; D gene: NA; V gene: TRBV3-1; CDR3 protein: CASTPVRGYEQFF; CDR3 DNA: TGTGCCAGCACCCCCGTGAGGGGATATGAGCAGTTCTTC
J gene: TRBJ2-7; clone size: NA; D gene: TRBD2; V gene: TRBV6-5; CDR3 protein: CARRGAGDIYEQYF; CDR3 DNA: TGTGCCAGGCGGGGAGCGGGAGATATTTACGAGCAGTACTTC
J gene: TRBJ1-5; clone size: NA; D gene: TRBD1; V gene: TRBV20-1; CDR3 protein: CSARDGTGRSNQPQHF; CDR3 DNA: TGCAGTGCTAGAGACGGGACAGGTAGGAGCAATCAGCCCCAGCATTTT
J gene: TRBJ2-1; clone size: NA; D gene: NA; V gene: TRBV27; CDR3 protein: CASSPAGQINEQFF; CDR3 DNA: TGTGCCAGCAGTCCGGCGGGGCAGATAAATGAGCAGTTCTTC
J gene: TRBJ2-7; clone size: NA; D gene: TRBD1; V gene: TRBV6-5; CDR3 protein: CASTTGVGEQYF; CDR3 DNA: TGTGCCAGCACGACAGGGGTTGGCGAGCAGTACTTC
J gene: TRBJ1-2; clone size: NA; D gene: NA; V gene: TRBV3-1; CDR3 protein: CATNSGANYGYTF; CDR3 DNA: TGTGCCACCAATTCAGGGGCCAACTATGGCTACACCTTC
J gene: TRBJ1-2; clone size: few; D gene: NA; V gene: TRBV28; CDR3 protein: CASRRTTLSYGYTF; CDR3 DNA: TGTGCCAGCAGAAGGACAACCTTATCATATGGCTACACCTTC
J gene: TRBJ2-7; clone size: NA; D gene: NA; V gene: TRBV6-6; CDR3 protein: CASSLGEGPNEQYF; CDR3 DNA: TGTGCCAGCAGTTTGGGAGAGGGACCTAACGAGCAGTACTTC